This entry lists 17 T cell receptor beta chains sequenced from one sample in a study of T cell responses to AZD1222 COVID-19 vaccine. Method: immunoSEQ multiplex PCR; TCRdb's copy keeps in-frame clones and lacks some. The data hold more than 85,000 clones, with 84% observed a single time. Source: peripheral blood, taken on day 0 of AZD1222 vaccination. The receptor set was obtained from an adult in good health.

V and J are TRBV6-2 or TRBV6-3 and TRBJ2-2; 9 nucleotides agree with TRBD2. After removal of 4 bases from V and 4 bases from J, the junction contained 7 bases not matched to a gene. Germline CDR1 is MNHEY and CDR2 is SVGEGT. CDR3 length equals 16 residues. CDR3 DNA: TGTGCCAGCAGTTTTAGCGGGGGCAAGGTCACCGGGGAGCTGTTTTTT. Its protein product is CASSFSGGKVTGELFF.

The chain is built from TRBV4-2 and TRBJ2-7, with a possible D match to TRBD2 (5 bases). This CDR3 comprises 14 residues. The germline gives CDR1 LGHNA, CDR2 YNFKEQ. The V and J ends lost 5 bases and 2 bases respectively, with 13 bases between them. This CDR3 is CASSGESGAYEQYF. For the CDR3, the DNA is TGTGCCAGCAGCGGAGAATCCGGGGCCTACGAGCAGTACTTC.

The V gene is TRBV6-2 or TRBV6-3, the J gene TRBJ2-5, with 12 bases identical to TRBD2. Trimming cost V 2 bases and J 4 bases; bases outside gene matches: 11. The CDR3 is 18 amino acids. Germline V lookup: CDR1 MNHEY, CDR2 SVGEGT. CDR3 in amino acids: CASSYPSGGAPRGETQYF. The CDR3 DNA reads TGTGCCAGCAGTTACCCTAGCGGGGGGGCCCCTCGGGGAGAGACCCAGTACTTC.

The rearrangement joins TRBV6-4 to TRBJ2-2; 9 nucleotides line up with TRBD2. The germline V gene has CDR1 MRHNA and CDR2 SNTAGT. Trimming cost V 6 bases and J 0 bases; bases outside gene matches: 14. CDR3 length equals 19 residues. CDR3 bases: TGTGCCAGCAGATTTAACCTAACCGCTAGCGGGGCGAACACCGGGGAGCTGTTTTTT. Amino acids: CASRFNLTASGANTGELFF.

The V and J genes are TRBV7-9 and TRBJ2-1; 10 nucleotides line up with TRBD2. Germline CDR1 and CDR2: SEHNR and FQNEAQ (reference sequence). Germline trimming cut 1 base from V and 4 bases from J; bases unmatched to any gene: 7. This CDR3 is 17 amino acids long. The CDR3 region has the DNA TGTGCCAGCAGCTTAGTCCGTACACTAGCGGGATACAATGAGCAGTTCTTC. Protein sequence: CASSLVRTLAGYNEQFF.

The genes are TRBV28 and TRBJ1-2; the D is unclear. CDR3 length: 11 amino acids. Germline V gene sequence: CDR1 MDHEN, CDR2 SYDVKM. V was shortened by 7 bases and J by 8 bases, with 11 bases between the two germline ends. Here the CDR3 reads CASTNMGGYTF. CDR3 DNA sequence: TGTGCCAGCACCAATATGGGGGGCTACACCTTC.

The CDR3 protein is CASSQYDRNTEAFF. The CDR3 coding sequence is TGCGCCAGCAGCCAGTATGACCGGAACACTGAAGCTTTCTTT. The rearrangement joins TRBV4-1 to TRBJ1-1, with D unresolved. The CDR3 runs 14 residues. Germline CDR1 MGHRA, CDR2 YSYEKL. V was pared by 3 bases and J by 1 base, with 9 bases between.

The rearrangement uses TRBV11-3 and TRBJ2-3; either TRBD1 or TRBD2 may supply D (5 bases each). V was shortened by 3 bases and J by 0 bases, with 10 bases between the two germline ends. The CDR3 extends over 15 amino acids. In germline, CDR1 is SGHNT, CDR2 YENEEA. CDR3 in amino acids: CASSLGRASTDTQYF. CDR3 sequence (DNA): TGTGCCAGCAGCTTGGGACGGGCCAGCACAGATACGCAGTATTTT.

The chain carries TRBV28 and TRBJ2-1; maybe TRBD2 (5 bases). CDR1 and CDR2 from the germline V gene are MDHEN and SYDVKM. Between the trimmed V and J ends, which lost 2 bases and 1 base, there was a span of 6 bases. The CDR3 extends over 14 amino acids. CDR3 DNA sequence: TGTGCCAGCAGTTTAGGAGGTTCCTACAATGAGCAGTTCTTC. Its protein product is CASSLGGSYNEQFF.

The chain has TRBV6-2 or TRBV6-3 and TRBJ2-3, with D hard to call. The germline V and J ends were trimmed by 4 bases and 0 bases, with 11 bases remaining between them. The germline gives CDR1 MNHEY, CDR2 SVGEGT. The CDR3 is 15 amino acids. The DNA of the CDR3 is TGTGCCAGCAGTTTCCCCGATTTTAGCACAGATACGCAGTATTTT. This gives the protein CASSFPDFSTDTQYF.

The chain employs TRBV18 and TRBJ2-1; maybe TRBD1 (5 bases). Trimming pared 5 bases from V and 8 bases from J, leaving 7 bases between. The germline gives CDR1 KGHSH, CDR2 LQKENI. The CDR3 has 11 residues. The CDR3 loop reads CASSTRDEQFF. The CDR3, as DNA: TGTGCCAGCTCAACCAGGGATGAGCAGTTCTTC.

This clone is medium-sized (0.01 to 0.1%). This specimen includes other DNA sequences encoding the same CDR3. The gene calls are TRBV3-1 (or the pseudogene TRBV3-2) and TRBJ1-1; no clear D gene. CDR1 and CDR2 from the germline V gene are LGHDT and YNNKEL (reference sequence). Trimming left V 4 bases short and J 5 bases short, with 5 bases between. The CDR3 runs 11 residues. CDR3 in amino acids: CASSPGTEAFF. As DNA, the CDR3 is TGTGCCAGCAGCCCCGGGACTGAAGCTTTCTTT.

The chain recombines TRBV5-1 with TRBJ1-2, with 7 bases identical to TRBD1. V shed 3 bases and J 0 bases; nucleotides not matched to a gene: 11. The CDR3 length is 17 residues. Germline V gene sequence: CDR1 SGHRS, CDR2 YFSETQ. The chain's CDR3 is CASSSGTAYVPNYGYTF. Here the CDR3 DNA reads TGCGCCAGCAGCTCTGGGACAGCCTACGTCCCTAACTATGGCTACACCTTC.

The J gene is TRBJ2-3, the V gene TRBV18; 14 nucleotides align to TRBD2. The CDR3 loop spans 16 amino acids. J lost 6 bases, V lost 4 bases, and 6 bases had no gene match. The V gene's germline CDR1 is KGHSH and CDR2 LQKENI. The DNA of the CDR3 is TGTGCCAGCTCACGACCGGGACTAGCGGGAGTGGATACGCAGTATTTT. It yields the protein CASSRPGLAGVDTQYF.

For the CDR3, the DNA is TGTGCCACCAGTGGGCAGGGGTTTAGCACCGGGGAGCTGTTTTTT. It codes for CATSGQGFSTGELFF. The chain carries TRBV24-1 and TRBJ2-2, with a tentative D call TRBD1 (6 bases). Germline loops: CDR1 KGHDR, CDR2 SFDVKD. The CDR3 consists of 15 residues. V lost 5 bases to trimming and J lost 4 bases, with 13 bases between them.

The V call is TRBV4-2, the J call TRBJ2-2, with no clear D. The CDR3 is 14 residues long. Germline-derived CDR1 and CDR2 are LGHNA and YNFKEQ. Trimming took 6 bases from V and 7 from J, leaving 15 bases between them. CDR3: CASRRNGLGGELFF. The CDR3 nucleotides read TGTGCCAGCAGACGAAATGGGTTGGGCGGGGAGCTGTTTTTT.

This chain joins TRBV11-3 and TRBJ2-3; possible D gene TRBD2, 6 bases. V was shortened by 4 bases and J by 2 bases, with 16 bases between the two germline ends. Germline V lookup: CDR1 SGHNT, CDR2 YENEEA. The CDR3 spans 16 residues. Written as DNA, the CDR3 is TGTGCCAGCAGCTCAAAAAGCCGGGAGCTCACAGATACGCAGTATTTT. It is translated as CASSSKSRELTDTQYF.